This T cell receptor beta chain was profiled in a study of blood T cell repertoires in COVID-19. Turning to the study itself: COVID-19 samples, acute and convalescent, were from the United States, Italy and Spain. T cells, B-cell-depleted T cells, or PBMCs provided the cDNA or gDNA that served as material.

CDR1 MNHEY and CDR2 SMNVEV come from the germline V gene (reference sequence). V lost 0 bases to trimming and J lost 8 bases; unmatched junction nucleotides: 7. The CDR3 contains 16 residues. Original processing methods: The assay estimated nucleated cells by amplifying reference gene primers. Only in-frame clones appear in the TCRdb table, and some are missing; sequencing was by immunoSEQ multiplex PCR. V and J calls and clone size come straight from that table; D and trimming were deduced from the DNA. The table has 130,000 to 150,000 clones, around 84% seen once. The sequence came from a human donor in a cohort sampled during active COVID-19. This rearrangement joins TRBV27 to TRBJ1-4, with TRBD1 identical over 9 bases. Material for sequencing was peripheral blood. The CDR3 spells CASSLSQGTGREKLFF. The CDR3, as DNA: TGTGCCAGCAGTTTATCCCAGGGGACAGGGCGAGAAAAACTGTTTTTT. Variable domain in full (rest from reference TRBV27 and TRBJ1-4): EAQVTQNPRYLITVTGKKLTVTCSQNMNHEYMSWYRQDPGLGLRQIYYSMNVEVTDKGDVPEGYKVSRKEKRNFPLILESPSPNQTSLYFCASSLSQGTGREKLFFGSGTQLSVL.